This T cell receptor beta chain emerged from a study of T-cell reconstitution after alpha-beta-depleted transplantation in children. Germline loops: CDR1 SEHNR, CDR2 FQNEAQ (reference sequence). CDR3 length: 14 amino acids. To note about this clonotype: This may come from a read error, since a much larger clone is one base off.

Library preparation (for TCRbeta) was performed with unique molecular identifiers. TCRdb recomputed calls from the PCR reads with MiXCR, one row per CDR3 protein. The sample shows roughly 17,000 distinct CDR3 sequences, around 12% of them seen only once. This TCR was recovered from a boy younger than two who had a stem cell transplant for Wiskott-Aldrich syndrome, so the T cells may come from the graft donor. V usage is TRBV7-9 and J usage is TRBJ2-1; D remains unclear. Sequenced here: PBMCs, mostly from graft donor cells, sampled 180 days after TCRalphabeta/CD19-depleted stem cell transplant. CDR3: CANSLGSSYNEQFF. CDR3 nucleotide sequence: TGTGCCAACAGCTTAGGAAGCTCCTACAATGAGCAGTTCTTC.